Listed here is a single TCR beta chain. This sample was taken from a study of blood T cell repertoires in COVID-19. As for the study in general: In each case, the material was cDNA or gDNA derived from T cells, B-cell-depleted T cells, or PBMCs.

From germline, CDR1 is MNHEY and CDR2 SVGEGT. The CDR3 loop spans 13 amino acids. Trimming took 5 bases from V and 1 from J, leaving 8 bases between them. Per the original methods: Nucleated cell counts were estimated from reference gene primer amplification. Clones were sequenced by immunoSEQ multiplex PCR, and TCRdb holds only the in-frame ones, with some missing. V and J calls and clone size are as listed in that table; D and trimming were resolved from the DNA. Found here are a few hundred thousand clones, approximately 87% of them singletons; the top ten hold around 8%. V usage is TRBV6-2 or TRBV6-3 and J usage is TRBJ1-1; D is unresolved. Sequenced: peripheral blood. The origin of this receptor is a woman aged 50 to 65 who had recovered from COVID-19. The CDR3 protein is CASSLIRNTEAFF. The CDR3, as DNA: TGTGCCAGCAGTCTTATTAGGAACACTGAAGCTTTCTTT.